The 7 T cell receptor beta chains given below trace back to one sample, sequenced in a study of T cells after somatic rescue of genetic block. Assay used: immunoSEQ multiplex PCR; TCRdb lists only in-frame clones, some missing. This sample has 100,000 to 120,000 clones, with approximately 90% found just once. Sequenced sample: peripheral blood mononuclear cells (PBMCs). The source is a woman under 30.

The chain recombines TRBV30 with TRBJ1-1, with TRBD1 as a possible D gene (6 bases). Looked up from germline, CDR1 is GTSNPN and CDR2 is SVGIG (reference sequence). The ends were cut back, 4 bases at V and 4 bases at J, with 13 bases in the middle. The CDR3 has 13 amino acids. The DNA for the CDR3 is TGTGCCTGGACGACAGGACTCGGCACTGAAGCTTTCTTT. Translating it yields CAWTTGLGTEAFF.

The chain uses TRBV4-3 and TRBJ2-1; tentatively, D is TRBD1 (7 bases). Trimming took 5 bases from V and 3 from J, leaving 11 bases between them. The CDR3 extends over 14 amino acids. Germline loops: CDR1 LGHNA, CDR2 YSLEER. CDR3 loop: CASSGGGVYNEQFF. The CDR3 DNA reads TGCGCCAGCAGCGGAGGGGGCGTCTACAATGAGCAGTTCTTC.

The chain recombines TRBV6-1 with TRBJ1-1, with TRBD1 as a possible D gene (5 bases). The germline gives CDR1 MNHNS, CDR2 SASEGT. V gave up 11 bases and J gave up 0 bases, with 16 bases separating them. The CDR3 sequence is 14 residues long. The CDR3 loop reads CACPGPSLNTEAFF. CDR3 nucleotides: TGTGCCTGCCCGGGACCCAGTTTGAACACTGAAGCTTTCTTT.

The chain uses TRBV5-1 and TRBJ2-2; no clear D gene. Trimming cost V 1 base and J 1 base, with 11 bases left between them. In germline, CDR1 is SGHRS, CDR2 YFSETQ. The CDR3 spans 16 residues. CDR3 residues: CASSLLSLQNTGELFF. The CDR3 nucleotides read TGCGCCAGCAGCTTGCTCAGTCTCCAGAACACCGGGGAGCTGTTTTTT. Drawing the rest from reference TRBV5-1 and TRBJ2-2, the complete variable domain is KAGVTQTPRYLIKTRGQQVTLSCSPISGHRSVSWYQQTPGQGLQFLFEYFSETQRNKGNFPGRFSGRQFSNSRSEMNVSTLELGDSALYLCASSLLSLQNTGELFFGEGSRLTVL.

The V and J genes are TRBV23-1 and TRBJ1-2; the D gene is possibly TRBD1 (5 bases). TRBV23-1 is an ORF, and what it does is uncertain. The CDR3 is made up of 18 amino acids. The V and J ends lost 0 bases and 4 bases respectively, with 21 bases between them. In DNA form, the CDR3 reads TGCGCCAGCAGTCAATCGCGAGAGGGGAGGACATTCGGCTATGGCTACACCTTC. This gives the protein CASSQSREGRTFGYGYTF.

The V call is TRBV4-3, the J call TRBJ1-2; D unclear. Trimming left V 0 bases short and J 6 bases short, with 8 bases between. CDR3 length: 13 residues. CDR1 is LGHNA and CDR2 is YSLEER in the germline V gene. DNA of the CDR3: TGCGCCAGCAGCCAAGATAGGAGGGATGGCTACACCTTC. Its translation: CASSQDRRDGYTF.

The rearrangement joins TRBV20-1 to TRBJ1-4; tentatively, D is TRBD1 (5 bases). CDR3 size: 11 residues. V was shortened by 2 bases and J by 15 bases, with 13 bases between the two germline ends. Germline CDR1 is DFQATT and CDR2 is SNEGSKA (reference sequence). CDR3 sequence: CSARRAGYVFF. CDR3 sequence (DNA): TGCAGTGCTAGACGGGCAGGGTATGTGTTTTTT.